Listed below are T cell receptor beta chains from one sample, sequenced in a study of cytomegalovirus exposure and HLA in healthy donors. Here immunoSEQ multiplex PCR was the method, and the copy in TCRdb shows in-frame clones only, minus some. The sample includes about 190,000 clones. Sequences were obtained from PBMCs. The source of these receptors is a woman aged 25 to 39 in good health and CMV-seropositive. Both conserved end residues are part of each CDR3. The D gene is left open where the match is weak.

CDR3 protein: CASSAQGSWSTGELFF
CDR3 DNA: TGCGCCAGCAGCGCACAGGGAAGTTGGAGCACCGGGGAGCTGTTTTTT
J gene: TRBJ2-2
D gene: -
V gene: TRBV5-1

CDR3 protein: CASSPGTVADTQYF
CDR3 DNA: TGCGCCAGCAGCCCCGGGACAGTCGCAGATACGCAGTATTTT
J gene: TRBJ2-3
D gene: TRBD1
V gene: TRBV5-1

CDR3 protein: CASSPVQGANGYTF
CDR3 DNA: TGCGCCAGCAGCCCCGTACAGGGAGCAAATGGCTACACCTTC
J gene: TRBJ1-2
D gene: -
V gene: TRBV5-1

CDR3 protein: CASSLEDRPVSYEQYF
CDR3 DNA: TGTGCCAGCAGCTTGGAAGACAGGCCGGTCTCCTACGAGCAGTACTTC
J gene: TRBJ2-7
D gene: -
V gene: TRBV5-6

CDR3 protein: CSVEARDRGIYEQYF
CDR3 DNA: TGCAGCGTTGAAGCCCGGGACAGGGGGATCTACGAGCAGTACTTC
J gene: TRBJ2-7
D gene: TRBD1
V gene: TRBV29-1

CDR3 protein: CASSERLAEAGVTQYF
CDR3 DNA: TGTGCCAGCAGTGAGAGACTAGCGGAGGCTGGTGTGACCCAGTACTTC
J gene: TRBJ2-5
D gene: TRBD2
V gene: TRBV2

CDR3 protein: CASSRPGGEYNEQFF
CDR3 DNA: TGTGCCAGCAGTCGCCCAGGGGGCGAGTACAATGAGCAGTTCTTC
J gene: TRBJ2-1
D gene: TRBD1
V gene: TRBV6-6

CDR3 protein: CASIYNTEAFF
CDR3 DNA: TGTGCCAGCATCTATAACACTGAAGCTTTCTTT
J gene: TRBJ1-1
D gene: -
V gene: TRBV2

CDR3 protein: CSVERGSGTYEQYF
CDR3 DNA: TGCAGCGTTGAGCGGGGTAGCGGGACCTACGAGCAGTACTTC
J gene: TRBJ2-7
D gene: TRBD2
V gene: TRBV29-1

CDR3 protein: CASKGQFYGNQPQHF
CDR3 DNA: TGTGCCAGCAAAGGACAGTTTTATGGCAATCAGCCCCAGCATTTT
J gene: TRBJ1-5
D gene: -
V gene: TRBV6-6

CDR3 protein: CSAEGITEAFF
CDR3 DNA: TGCAGTGCCGAGGGCATCACTGAAGCTTTCTTT
J gene: TRBJ1-1
D gene: -
V gene: TRBV20-1

CDR3 protein: CARTSGTGNQETQYF
CDR3 DNA: TGTGCCAGGACTTCCGGGACAGGGAACCAAGAGACCCAGTACTTC
J gene: TRBJ2-5
D gene: TRBD1
V gene: TRBV2

CDR3 protein: CASSVNGQNYGYTF
CDR3 DNA: TGTGCCAGCAGCGTAAATGGGCAAAACTATGGCTACACCTTC
J gene: TRBJ1-2
D gene: -
V gene: TRBV9

CDR3 protein: CASMSLSGNTIYF
CDR3 DNA: TGTGCCAGCATGAGTCTCTCTGGAAACACCATATATTTT
J gene: TRBJ1-3
D gene: -
V gene: TRBV6-5

CDR3 protein: CASSPQTRLGEQFF
CDR3 DNA: TGTGCCAGCAGCCCGCAGACTCGCCTCGGTGAGCAGTTCTTC
J gene: TRBJ2-1
D gene: -
V gene: TRBV7-8

CDR3 protein: CASSVGRSSYEQYF
CDR3 DNA: TGTGCCAGCAGCGTAGGCCGCAGCTCCTACGAGCAGTACTTC
J gene: TRBJ2-7
D gene: -
V gene: TRBV9

CDR3 protein: CASSSAPSSYNEQFF
CDR3 DNA: TGTGCCAGCAGTTCCGCCCCTAGCTCCTACAATGAGCAGTTCTTC
J gene: TRBJ2-1
D gene: -
V gene: TRBV28

CDR3 protein: CASRPSAQGNTEAFF
CDR3 DNA: TGTGCCAGCAGGCCCTCAGCTCAGGGGAACACTGAAGCTTTCTTT
J gene: TRBJ1-1
D gene: -
V gene: TRBV2

CDR3 protein: CARGDRETQYF
CDR3 DNA: TGTGCCAGGGGGGACAGGGAGACCCAGTACTTC
J gene: TRBJ2-5
D gene: TRBD1
V gene: TRBV2

CDR3 protein: CASSTGLAGVSTDTQYF
CDR3 DNA: TGCGCCAGCAGCACGGGGTTGGCGGGAGTTAGCACAGATACGCAGTATTTT
J gene: TRBJ2-3
D gene: TRBD2
V gene: TRBV5-1

CDR3 protein: CASSEGAGTTYEQYF
CDR3 DNA: TGTGCCAGCAGTGAAGGTGCTGGGACAACCTACGAGCAGTACTTC
J gene: TRBJ2-7
D gene: -
V gene: TRBV6-1

CDR3 protein: CASSPPGVPYEQYF
CDR3 DNA: TGTGCCAGCAGTCCCCCGGGGGTCCCCTACGAGCAGTACTTC
J gene: TRBJ2-7
D gene: -
V gene: TRBV28

CDR3 protein: CASSSFRAGTYEQYF
CDR3 DNA: TGTGCCAGCAGCTCCTTTAGAGCGGGAACCTACGAGCAGTACTTC
J gene: TRBJ2-7
D gene: TRBD2
V gene: TRBV6-5

CDR3 protein: CASSLMEGNEQYF
CDR3 DNA: TGCGCCAGCAGCCTGATGGAGGGTAACGAGCAGTACTTC
J gene: TRBJ2-7
D gene: -
V gene: TRBV5-1

CDR3 protein: CASRTSGRGLGYGYTF
CDR3 DNA: TGTGCCAGCAGAACTAGCGGAAGGGGGCTAGGCTATGGCTACACCTTC
J gene: TRBJ1-2
D gene: TRBD1
V gene: TRBV11-2

CDR3 protein: CASSIDQSGTGYGYTF
CDR3 DNA: TGTGCCAGTAGTATAGATCAATCCGGGACAGGATATGGCTACACCTTC
J gene: TRBJ1-2
D gene: TRBD1
V gene: TRBV19

CDR3 protein: CASSLGTSGRAGEQFF
CDR3 DNA: TGTGCCAGCAGCTTAGGAACTAGCGGGAGGGCCGGGGAGCAGTTCTTC
J gene: TRBJ2-1
D gene: TRBD2
V gene: TRBV11-2

CDR3 protein: CASSLVLAGPYNEQFF
CDR3 DNA: TGTGCCAGCAGCTTAGTACTAGCGGGGCCCTACAATGAGCAGTTCTTC
J gene: TRBJ2-1
D gene: TRBD2
V gene: TRBV7-6

CDR3 protein: CAAGGRFVTGELFF
CDR3 DNA: TGTGCCGCCGGGGGAAGGTTCGTGACCGGGGAGCTGTTTTTT
J gene: TRBJ2-2
D gene: -
V gene: TRBV7-9

CDR3 protein: CASSDRQGGNQPQHF
CDR3 DNA: TGCGCCAGCAGCGACCGACAGGGCGGGAATCAGCCCCAGCATTTT
J gene: TRBJ1-5
D gene: TRBD1
V gene: TRBV10-2

CDR3 protein: CASSPYNSGQGLAEQYF
CDR3 DNA: TGTGCCAGCTCACCATATAACAGTGGGCAGGGGTTGGCCGAGCAGTACTTC
J gene: TRBJ2-7
D gene: -
V gene: TRBV18

CDR3 protein: CASSLASGGVEQYF
CDR3 DNA: TGTGCCAGCAGCTTAGCTAGCGGGGGGGTAGAGCAGTACTTC
J gene: TRBJ2-7
D gene: TRBD2
V gene: TRBV7-2

CDR3 protein: CASSTRQGTEAFF
CDR3 DNA: TGTGCCAGCAGTACCCGACAGGGCACTGAAGCTTTCTTT
J gene: TRBJ1-1
D gene: TRBD1
V gene: TRBV27

CDR3 protein: CASSLPSGQGQDTQYF
CDR3 DNA: TGTGCCAGCAGCTTACCTTCGGGACAGGGGCAAGATACGCAGTATTTT
J gene: TRBJ2-3
D gene: TRBD1
V gene: TRBV13

CDR3 protein: CASSLTGIVGRMDTQYF
CDR3 DNA: TGTGCCAGCAGCCTAACCGGGATAGTTGGGAGGATGGATACGCAGTATTTT
J gene: TRBJ2-3
D gene: -
V gene: TRBV28

CDR3 protein: CASSILQGAGETQYF
CDR3 DNA: TGTGCCAGCAGTATACTACAGGGGGCAGGGGAGACCCAGTACTTC
J gene: TRBJ2-5
D gene: TRBD1
V gene: TRBV2

CDR3 protein: CASKSSGANTGELFF
CDR3 DNA: TGTGCCAGCAAGTCGAGTGGGGCTAACACCGGGGAGCTGTTTTTT
J gene: TRBJ2-2
D gene: -
V gene: TRBV2

CDR3 protein: CASTTQASGVLNEQFF
CDR3 DNA: TGTGCCAGCACCACTCAGGCTAGCGGAGTTTTGAATGAGCAGTTCTTC
J gene: TRBJ2-1
D gene: TRBD2
V gene: TRBV28

CDR3 protein: CASSPGQGQETQYF
CDR3 DNA: TGCGCCAGCAGCCCGGGACAGGGCCAAGAGACCCAGTACTTC
J gene: TRBJ2-5
D gene: TRBD1
V gene: TRBV10-1

CDR3 protein: CSGRPGELGGYTF
CDR3 DNA: TGCAGCGGACGCCCAGGGGAGTTAGGTGGCTACACCTTC
J gene: TRBJ1-2
D gene: -
V gene: TRBV29-1

CDR3 protein: CASRGQAGNTIYF
CDR3 DNA: TGTGCCAGTAGGGGACAGGCTGGAAACACCATATATTTT
J gene: TRBJ1-3
D gene: TRBD1
V gene: TRBV19

CDR3 protein: CSGTTGGTEAFF
CDR3 DNA: TGCAGCGGAACGACCGGGGGAACTGAAGCTTTCTTT
J gene: TRBJ1-1
D gene: -
V gene: TRBV29-1

CDR3 protein: CARGLPGVNEQFF
CDR3 DNA: TGTGCCAGAGGACTCCCCGGGGTCAATGAGCAGTTCTTC
J gene: TRBJ2-1
D gene: -
V gene: TRBV2

CDR3 protein: CASSQHTGTGNYGYTF
CDR3 DNA: TGCGCCAGCAGCCAACACACCGGGACAGGAAACTATGGCTACACCTTC
J gene: TRBJ1-2
D gene: TRBD1
V gene: TRBV4-1

CDR3 protein: CASSFGTGGSRYTF
CDR3 DNA: TGTGCCAGCAGCTTCGGGACGGGAGGATCAAGATACACCTTC
J gene: TRBJ1-2
D gene: -
V gene: TRBV11-2

CDR3 protein: CASSKLGRGGGTEAFF
CDR3 DNA: TGTGCCAGCAGCAAGCTCGGGCGAGGAGGTGGCACTGAAGCTTTCTTT
J gene: TRBJ1-1
D gene: -
V gene: TRBV21-1

CDR3 protein: CASSVSGLWRETQYF
CDR3 DNA: TGTGCCAGCAGCGTTTCGGGACTTTGGCGGGAGACCCAGTACTTC
J gene: TRBJ2-5
D gene: -
V gene: TRBV7-9

CDR3 protein: CAWSVSGTYADTQYF
CDR3 DNA: TGTGCCTGGAGTGTCAGCGGGACCTACGCAGATACGCAGTATTTT
J gene: TRBJ2-3
D gene: TRBD2
V gene: TRBV30